The 2 T cell receptor beta chains below come from one sample, sequenced in a study of blood T cell repertoires in COVID-19 (TCRdb year 2020). Library preparation employed the immunoSEQ multiplex PCR assay. The table was pulled from immuneACCESS by TCRdb, which kept in-frame rearrangements only. Such tables lose some clones; where checked, under half of the loss comes from unresolved V genes, and the rest has no known cause. The table for this sample lists 200,000 to 250,000 clones; roughly 84% of them were counted only once. Jointly, the top ten make up over 15% of the sample. Input material: peripheral blood. Source of these receptors: a man aged 50-59 years with COVID-19, enrolled during active disease.

The chain is built from TRBV7-2 and TRBJ2-1, with 8 bases matching TRBD2. The CDR3 runs 17 residues. Losses at the gene ends were 3 bases for V and 4 bases for J; bases not matched to a gene: 11. The germline V gene encodes CDR1 SGHTA and CDR2 FQGNSA. CDR3 protein: CASSFPRGGGNYNEQFF. CDR3 bases: TGTGCCAGCAGCTTCCCCCGGGGGGGAGGGAATTACAATGAGCAGTTCTTC.

This clone was counted a few times. The chain recombines TRBV2 with TRBJ2-5, with TRBD1 as a possible D gene (5 bases). The CDR3 spans 12 residues. Trimming took 4 bases from V and 7 from J, leaving 10 bases between them. CDR1 SNHLY and CDR2 FYNNEI come from the germline V gene. The CDR3 sequence: CASSGGPGTQYF. The CDR3 coding sequence is TGTGCCAGCAGTGGGGGCCCGGGGACCCAGTACTTC.